This T cell receptor (beta chain) was captured in a study of T cell responses to AZD1222 COVID-19 vaccine (dated by TCRdb to about 2021). Broadly, across the study: A total of more than 230 trial participants underwent TCR sequencing, of whom nearly 210 had received two doses of AZD1222 and around 26 had received two doses of the MenACWY control vaccine. Trial participants were enrolled by age into subgroups of 18-55, 56-69 and 70-plus years, and roughly 150, 30 and 60 TCR-sequenced participants, respectively, were included in these subgroups.

V lost 1 base and J lost 2 bases, and the count of bases not matched to a germline gene is 8. The CDR3 runs 16 amino acids, cysteine and phenylalanine included. Just the 48-base CDR3 DNA is kept, in frame starting at base 1. From a lookup of the germline V gene, CDR1 and CDR2 are SGHDT and YYEEEE. Read against the paper, the sample's time point label means: about 28 days (+/-7) after the second vaccine dose. AZD1222 recipients with second doses at about 4 weeks or about 12 weeks were pooled, because spike-specific TCR depth and breadth did not differ between schedules. Samples from vaccinated people were obtained from the UK trials COV001 and COV002, which included a single-blind randomized controlled phase 2/3 trial of AZD1222 (ChAdOx1 nCoV-19) in healthy adults. For TCRbeta chain sequencing, PBMC samples from trial participants were taken at day 0 and at day 28 after the second dose. This clone was counted once. Its specific antigen is unknown. Per-nucleotide qualities are absent, and no much larger clonotype sits a single base away.

What the work shows at the level of the full study, not this receptor alone: After two AZD1222 doses, both the breadth and the depth of spike-specific TCRs were significantly higher than at day 0 and than in MenACWY recipients. Participants were mostly white British and included more females than males, and it was suggested by the authors that clonal diversity may have been underestimated. Conclusions about previously exposed vaccinees were limited because only six AZD1222 recipients were SARS-CoV-2 seropositive at baseline. The 56-69-year group was small, and its depth increase did not reach significance, likely because of low power. Vaccine-associated CD4 TCRs spanned the whole spike protein, with dominant responses in regions 160-218 and 743-854. Because no samples from the day 14 peak response were available, repertoires could be characterized only after the peak T cell response. Reportedly, close to half of the unique spike-specific TCRs recognized epitopes lying outside the regions that are mutated in the B.1.351 and B.1.1.7 variants.

The CDR3 regions of human TCRbeta chains were analyzed by immunosequencing. Per the original workflow: Repertoire TCRs were matched against a reference library of SARS-CoV-2-specific TCRs generated with the MIRA antigen-specificity platform. Breadth was defined as the fraction of unique TCRs that were SARS-CoV-2-associated. Depth was defined as the fraction of total T cells that were SARS-CoV-2-associated. Each spike-specific TCR was assigned to its reactive spike region and to a CD4 or CD8 class using the MIRA data. Log10-transformed breadth and depth values were compared by one-way ANOVA with Sidak's multiple comparisons tests. Imported from immuneACCESS, the table was reduced by TCRdb to in-frame sequences with V and J called. These copies leave out some clones; in studies compared against another copy, an unresolved V gene accounts for under half, and the cause of the remainder is not known. The V and J calls and the clone size are those of that table, but D and trimming were determined from the DNA. The sample table contains about 84,000 clones; only one count was recorded for about 90% of them. The ten most abundant clones make up approximately 10% of the sample.

The source of this sequence is an adult who received the AZD1222 COVID-19 vaccine. The sequences come from peripheral blood, collected 28 days after the second AZD1222 dose. This chain joins TRBV5-6 to TRBJ1-2, with 7 junctional bases fitting TRBD1. The DNA is TGTGCCAGCAGCTTGATCGGCGCCAGGGGGAACTATGGCTACACCTTC. Translated, it reads CASSLIGARGNYGYTF.